This TCR beta chain was sequenced during a study of T cell repertoires in cytomegalovirus infection. Study-level information: Well-studied HLA-B-restricted CMV epitopes were used in the study alongside recently identified HLA-C-restricted ones. Study-level findings and limits: HLA-C-restricted, CMV-specific TCR beta clonotypes were dominant ex vivo.

This clonotype was seen more than once but under ten times. Its target is not known. TCRdb independently ran MiXCR on the reads; one entry per CDR3 protein. The sample carries about 920,000 distinct CDR3 sequences, around 29% recorded once. The sequences come from cultured CD8+ T cells from PBMCs, collected from culture after CMV antigen stimulation. This receptor was obtained from a human donor in good health (CMV status not recorded). Some clones in this sample may be carry-over from other donors' samples.

CDR3 bases: TGTGCCAGCAGTTACAGCGGGGATGGTGGCTACACCTTC. Translating gives CASSYSGDGGYTF. This rearrangement joins TRBV6-6 to TRBJ1-2; D unresolved. The germline gives CDR1 MNHNY, CDR2 SVGAGI (reference sequence). This CDR3 is 13 amino acids long. V lost 2 bases and J 7 bases, leaving 11 bases between the germline ends.